This TCR beta chain was identified during a study of a mutant IDH1 vaccine in newly diagnosed glioma. Germline assignment: CDR1 SQVTM and CDR2 ANQGSEA. This CDR3 has 16 residues. Clones were read by immunoSEQ multiplex PCR, and TCRdb kept only the in-frame ones, dropping some. This sample has around 56,000 clones, with approximately 86% found just once. With respect to this clone: Its antigen is undetermined.

Time point denoted: week 5, during vaccination. Each vaccine dose was 300 ug of mutant IDH1 20-mer peptide, with topical imiquimod. Overall study findings and caveats: Pseudoprogression apparently lacked any relation to changes in top peripheral T cell clonotypes.

The chain uses TRBV29-1 and TRBJ2-5, with TRBD2 matching 13 bases. The DNA end favors TRBJ2-7, so the J call may be wrong. This TCR was sampled from a woman aged 18-30 years with glioma. Some clones in this sample may be carry-over from other donors' samples. The material was PBMCs, obtained from a glioma patient whose treatment included an IDH1 peptide vaccine. CDR3 bases: TGCAGCGTTGAAGATCAGGGACTAGCGGGGACCTACGAGCAGTACTTC. As protein: CSVEDQGLAGTYEQYF.